The 32 T cell receptor beta chains below all came from one sample that was sequenced in a study of blood T cell repertoires in COVID-19. TCRdb's table, derived via immunoSEQ multiplex PCR, lists solely in-frame clones and lacks some. The table has roughly 360,000 clones, roughly four fifths seen once. What was sequenced was PBMCs or T cells enriched from blood (not recorded which). The receptors were sampled from a woman aged 45 to 65 who had recovered from COVID-19.

This chain joins TRBV5-1 and TRBJ2-1; D uncertain. Germline V gene sequence: CDR1 SGHRS, CDR2 YFSETQ. There are 13 residues in the CDR3. Trimming left V 7 bases short and J 5 bases short, with 13 bases between. This chain's CDR3 is CASSFDTDNEQFF. The CDR3 nucleotides read TGCGCCAGCTCCTTCGACACCGACAATGAGCAGTTCTTC.

Only a few counts were recorded for this clone. This chain joins TRBV27 and TRBJ1-3, with D unresolved. Germline CDR1 MNHEY, CDR2 SMNVEV (reference sequence). The CDR3 spans 16 residues. Trimming pared 2 bases from V and 0 bases from J, leaving 11 bases between. CDR3 amino acids: CASSLGPESSGNTIYF. The CDR3 nucleotides are TGTGCCAGCAGTTTAGGGCCGGAAAGCTCTGGAAACACCATATATTTT.

The rearrangement links TRBV11-3 to TRBJ1-1; no clear D. V was trimmed by 2 bases and J by 6 bases, leaving 16 bases between them. The CDR3 totals 15 residues. The germline V gene encodes CDR1 SGHNT and CDR2 YENEEA. CDR3 sequence: CASSLYGTGRAEAFF. DNA of the CDR3: TGTGCCAGCAGCTTATATGGCACGGGGAGGGCTGAAGCTTTCTTT.

The chain couples TRBV7-3 to TRBJ2-2, with 8 bases identical to TRBD2. The CDR3 spans 15 residues. J was trimmed by 1 base and V by 2 bases; bases with no gene match: 0. CDR1 SGHTA and CDR2 FQGTGA come from the germline V gene. Here the CDR3 DNA reads TGTGCCAGCAGCTTAGCGGGAGGGAACACCGGGGAGCTGTTTTTT. As protein: CASSLAGGNTGELFF.

CDR3 protein: CASSSDGGTYNEQFF. The CDR3 bases are TGTGCCAGCAGCTCCGACGGCGGGACCTACAATGAGCAGTTCTTC. The J gene is TRBJ2-1, the V gene TRBV7-2; D is perhaps TRBD2 (6 bases). Per germline, CDR1 SGHTA and CDR2 FQGNSA. The CDR3 covers 15 residues. V was cut by 4 bases and J by 2 bases, with 12 bases left in between. Complete variable domain (other parts from reference TRBV7-2 and TRBJ2-1): GAGVSQSPSNKVTEKGKDVELRCDPISGHTALYWYRQSLGQGLEFLIYFQGNSAPDKSGLPSDRFSAERTGGSVSTLTIQRTQQEDSAVYLCASSSDGGTYNEQFFGPGTRLTVL.

This clone turned up a few times. This chain links TRBV7-9 with TRBJ1-4; D is uncertain. Trimming pared 8 bases from V and 2 bases from J, leaving 6 bases between. In germline, CDR1 is SEHNR, CDR2 FQNEAQ (reference sequence). The CDR3 spans 12 residues. The CDR3 DNA reads as TGTGCCAGCGCGAGGACTAATGAAAAACTGTTTTTT. Translation gives CASARTNEKLFF.

The rearrangement links TRBV19 to TRBJ1-1; 12 nucleotides align to TRBD1. With V trimmed by 5 bases and J by 7 bases, 8 bases remained unmatched. The CDR3 totals 15 residues. The V gene's germline CDR1 is LNHDA and CDR2 SQIVND (reference sequence). CDR3 sequence reads: CASSVRDRGQGEAFF. The CDR3, as DNA: TGTGCCAGTAGTGTCCGGGACAGGGGGCAGGGTGAAGCTTTCTTT.

This chain links TRBV4-1 with TRBJ1-2, with a tentative D call TRBD1 (6 bases). The V gene lost 4 bases and the J gene lost 3 bases, with 18 bases spanning the gap. In germline, CDR1 is MGHRA, CDR2 YSYEKL. The CDR3 has 16 residues. CDR3 loop: CASSLGDNTGYYGYTF. In DNA, the CDR3 is TGCGCCAGCAGCCTGGGCGACAACACAGGGTACTATGGCTACACCTTC.

Here the CDR3 DNA reads TGTGCCAGCAGTGAAACCAGGGGAAGAGGCTACACCTTC. This translates into CASSETRGRGYTF. The chain combines TRBV2 with TRBJ1-2; TRBD1 might be the D (6 bases). V was cut by 2 bases and J by 8 bases, with 12 bases left in between. Germline loops: CDR1 SNHLY, CDR2 FYNNEI. CDR3 size: 13 residues.

The chain combines TRBV5-6 with TRBJ2-5; D is uncertain. Germline CDR1 and CDR2: SGHDT and YYEEEE. This CDR3 has 17 residues. V was shortened by 0 bases and J by 2 bases, with 17 bases between the two germline ends. Here the CDR3 DNA reads TGTGCCAGCAGCTTGGAGAGACGCCTTGAACAGCAAGAGACCCAGTACTTC. This translates into CASSLERRLEQQETQYF.

The chain employs TRBV21-1 and TRBJ1-3. TRBV21-1 is listed as a pseudogene. The CDR3 spans 17 residues. The CDR3 region has the DNA TGTGCCAGCATCCAAGGACGGAGGAGAGGCTCTGGAAACACCATATATTTT. Residues: CASIQGRRRGSGNTIYF.

This chain links TRBV5-6 with TRBJ1-2, with D possibly being TRBD1 (5 bases). The V end was cut by 4 bases, the J end by 3 bases, with 19 bases between. This CDR3 region has 16 residues. Germline loops: CDR1 SGHDT, CDR2 YYEEEE. CDR3 nucleotide sequence: TGTGCCAGCAGCGTGGGGTTTAGGGGCCGGGACTATGGCTACACCTTC. Translated, it gives CASSVGFRGRDYGYTF.

This chain links TRBV5-1 with TRBJ2-7, with D possibly TRBD2 on 6 matching bases. The CDR3 extends over 15 amino acids. Germline CDR1 SGHRS, CDR2 YFSETQ. Trimming pared 0 bases from V and 2 bases from J, leaving 12 bases between. This CDR3 reads CASSLEEGGPYEQYF. CDR3 bases: TGCGCCAGCAGCTTGGAGGAGGGCGGACCCTACGAGCAGTACTTC.

The chain joins TRBV6-6 to TRBJ2-5, with D tentatively TRBD2 (6 bases). Germline CDR1 reads MNHNY; CDR2 reads SVGAGI (reference sequence). Trimming left V 8 bases short and J 4 bases short, with 14 bases between. The CDR3 extends over 13 amino acids. This CDR3 reads CASWGRSIETQYF. The DNA of the CDR3 is TGTGCCAGCTGGGGGAGGTCCATAGAGACCCAGTACTTC.

The gene calls are TRBV10-3 and TRBJ2-3, with TRBD1 identical over 12 bases. This CDR3 region has 19 residues. J was trimmed by 5 bases and V by 5 bases; bases with no gene match: 17. CDR1 is ENHRY, CDR2 SYGVKD, per germline. The CDR3 coding sequence is TGTGCCATCAGTCAACCACCGGGACAGGGGGCCGGGAGAATAGATACGCAGTATTTT. Protein product: CAISQPPGQGAGRIDTQYF.

The chain uses TRBV15 and TRBJ2-7; weak D call: TRBD2 (5 bases). The CDR3 covers 17 residues. The V and J ends lost 5 bases and 0 bases respectively, with 20 bases between them. Germline assignment: CDR1 LNHNV and CDR2 YYDKDF (reference sequence). CDR3 in amino acids: CATSGATSAEPSYEQYF. In DNA, the CDR3 is TGTGCCACCAGCGGCGCCACTTCAGCGGAACCCTCCTACGAGCAGTACTTC.

J is TRBJ2-1 and V is TRBV7-9; tentative D call: TRBD2 (6 bases). This CDR3 comprises 15 residues. V lost 1 base and J lost 9, with 16 bases in between. Germline V lookup: CDR1 SEHNR, CDR2 FQNEAQ (reference sequence). The CDR3 region has the DNA TGTGCCAGCAGCTTAGGCGGGGCGGTCAACGGTGAGCAGTTCTTC. Protein product: CASSLGGAVNGEQFF.

The chain recombines TRBV11-3 with TRBJ2-1, with 12 bases that match TRBD2. The junction had 5 bases not matched to a gene; V was cut back by 5 bases and J by 6 bases. The CDR3 sequence is 15 residues long. Germline V lookup: CDR1 SGHNT, CDR2 YENEEA. The CDR3 DNA reads as TGTGCCAGCAGCCCGCGGACTAGCGGGACCAATGAGCAGTTCTTC. Protein: CASSPRTSGTNEQFF.

This rearrangement joins TRBV18 to TRBJ1-5; no clear D gene. Germline V gene sequence: CDR1 KGHSH, CDR2 LQKENI. The CDR3 loop spans 15 amino acids. V lost 3 bases and J 1 base, leaving 10 bases between the germline ends. CDR3 sequence (DNA): TGTGCCAGCTCACCCGGTCCCAGGAGCAATCAGCCCCAGCATTTT. This translates into CASSPGPRSNQPQHF.

The V gene is TRBV21-1, the J gene TRBJ1-2; the listed D gene, TRBD1, was not tested against the DNA. TRBV21-1 is designated a pseudogene. This CDR3 is 15 amino acids long. CDR3 in amino acids: CASSKDVGTHYGYTF. CDR3 nucleotide sequence: TGTGCCAGCAGCAAAGATGTCGGGACACACTATGGCTACACCTTC.

The rearrangement joins TRBV19 to TRBJ1-6, with D tentatively TRBD1 (6 bases). This CDR3 comprises 12 residues. V was cut by 9 bases and J by 7 bases, with 10 bases left in between. Looked up from germline, CDR1 is LNHDA and CDR2 is SQIVND (reference sequence). The CDR3: CASRGMNSPLHF. CDR3 sequence (DNA): TGTGCCAGCAGGGGCATGAATTCACCCCTCCACTTT.

The chain has TRBV5-1 and TRBJ1-2; TRBD1 might be the D (6 bases). Trimming took 3 bases from V and 4 from J, leaving 22 bases between them. The CDR3 runs to 17 residues. Germline CDR1 reads SGHRS; CDR2 reads YFSETQ. The CDR3 region is CASSYARGGRGSYGYTF. The DNA of the CDR3 is TGCGCCAGCAGCTATGCCCGGGGTGGCAGGGGCAGCTATGGCTACACCTTC.

The chain uses TRBV6-1 and TRBJ2-4; a weak D match, TRBD2 (5 bases). Germline V lookup: CDR1 MNHNS, CDR2 SASEGT. This CDR3 has 15 residues. V was pared by 2 bases and J by 7 bases, with 15 bases between. CDR3 DNA sequence: TGTGCCAGCAGTGAACCTCCGGGGATAAGGAACATTCAGTACTTC. Its protein product is CASSEPPGIRNIQYF.

This clone showed up just once. The rearrangement links TRBV3-1 (or the pseudogene TRBV3-2) to TRBJ1-1, with TRBD1 matching 7 bases. The CDR3 has 14 residues. From germline, CDR1 is LGHDT and CDR2 YNNKEL (reference sequence). The trim removed 4 bases at V and 7 bases at J, leaving 9 bases unmatched. This CDR3 reads CASSRTGTEGEAFF. In DNA, the CDR3 is TGTGCCAGCAGCCGGACAGGAACCGAGGGTGAAGCTTTCTTT.

The rearrangement joins TRBV10-3 to TRBJ1-2; 8 nucleotides agree with TRBD1. The trim removed 1 base at V and 6 bases at J, leaving 10 bases unmatched. Germline loops: CDR1 ENHRY, CDR2 SYGVKD. This CDR3 contains 16 residues. As DNA, the CDR3 is TGTGCCATCAGTGAGTTTACGGGACAGGTCTCGGATGGCTACACCTTC. The encoded protein is CAISEFTGQVSDGYTF.

The V and J genes are TRBV7-2 and TRBJ1-5, with 7 bases matching TRBD1. The V gene end was trimmed by 3 bases and the J gene end by 4 bases; junction bases not matched to a gene: 3. This CDR3 contains 14 residues. In germline, CDR1 is SGHTA, CDR2 FQGNSA. CDR3 sequence reads: CASSLGQQNQPQHF. CDR3 coding DNA: TGTGCCAGCAGCTTGGGACAGCAAAATCAGCCCCAGCATTTT.

This clone was seen a single time. The rearrangement links TRBV6-2 or TRBV6-3 to TRBJ2-7; unclear D gene. Germline assignment: CDR1 MNHEY and CDR2 SVGEGT. The CDR3 is 13 residues long. V lost 0 bases and J 6 bases, leaving 9 bases between the germline ends. CDR3 DNA: TGTGCCAGCAGTTACTCGCGGCACGGCGAGCAGTACTTC. The encoded protein is CASSYSRHGEQYF.

The genes are TRBV11-3 and TRBJ1-1; D is unresolved. The CDR3 has 12 amino acids. The germline V gene encodes CDR1 SGHNT and CDR2 YENEEA. V gave up 8 bases and J gave up 6 bases, with 13 bases separating them. The CDR3 sequence is CASPLGGPEAFF. CDR3 in DNA: TGTGCCAGCCCCCTTGGCGGCCCTGAAGCTTTCTTT.

The chain has TRBV19 and TRBJ1-1; D is perhaps TRBD1 (5 bases). This CDR3 has 15 amino acids. The V gene lost 3 bases and the J gene lost 7 bases, with 18 bases spanning the gap. Per the germline V gene, CDR1 is LNHDA and CDR2 is SQIVND (reference sequence). CDR3 nucleotide sequence: TGTGCCAGTAGTATCTCGTTTGGGGCAGGCGTTGAAGCTTTCTTT. Translating it yields CASSISFGAGVEAFF. Using reference TRBV19 and TRBJ1-1 for the parts outside the CDR3, the full variable domain is DGGITQSPKYLFRKEGQNVTLSCEQNLNHDAMYWYRQDPGQGLRLIYYSQIVNDFQKGDIAEGYSVSREKKESFPLTVTSAQKNPTAFYLCASSISFGAGVEAFFGQGTRLTVV.

Only a few counts were recorded for this clone. This rearrangement joins TRBV27 to TRBJ1-6; 7 bases match TRBD1. This CDR3 spans 17 amino acids. Trimming cost V 5 bases and J 10 bases; bases outside gene matches: 17. Germline CDR1 MNHEY, CDR2 SMNVEV (reference sequence). The CDR3 nucleotides are TGTGCCAGCAGTCCTCCTCAAAGGACAGGATCTGGATCACCCCTCCACTTT. Protein product: CASSPPQRTGSGSPLHF.

A remark on this clone: This specimen includes other DNA sequences encoding the same CDR3. The chain carries TRBV6-5 and TRBJ1-4, with D hard to call. CDR1 is MNHEY and CDR2 is SVGAGI in the germline V gene. The CDR3 extends over 15 amino acids. Trimming cost V 5 bases and J 7 bases, with 17 bases left between them. CDR3 coding DNA: TGTGCCAGCAGTCCCCTACCCACCCGGAGTGAAAAACTGTTTTTT. Its protein is CASSPLPTRSEKLFF.

The chain uses TRBV27 and TRBJ1-2, with TRBD1 matching 7 bases. Germline values: CDR1 MNHEY, CDR2 SMNVEV (reference sequence). The CDR3 runs 13 residues. The J segment lost 3 bases and the V segment lost 5 bases, leaving 3 bases of the junction unmatched. For the CDR3, the DNA is TGTGCCAGCAGTACAGGGGTCGACTATGGCTACACCTTC. It codes for CASSTGVDYGYTF.